Below, 19 T cell receptor beta chains from the same sample are listed, as sequenced in a study of T cell repertoires in aging, cancer and after chemotherapy. Rearranged V-D-J TRB sequences were amplified with a mixed TRB-A/B primer pool. A single record per CDR3 protein comes from TCRdb applying MiXCR to the multiplex PCR reads. The top ten clones hold under 50% of a sample with approximately 3,500 distinct CDR3 sequences, 38% of them seen once. Amplification of TCR beta used genomic DNA extracted from peripheral blood. Sequencing input: blood. Every receptor here comes from a human donor in good health.

This sequence joins TRBV6-5 and TRBJ1-2; 7 bases are shared with TRBD1. CDR3 size: 15 residues. J gave up 4 bases and V 4 bases, and 9 bases lay outside the gene matches. The germline V gene encodes CDR1 MNHEY and CDR2 SVGAGI. The CDR3 DNA sequence: TGTGCCAGCAGTTCCGCCCAACAGGGGCCCTATGGCTACACCTTC. It translates to CASSSAQQGPYGYTF.

The chain is built from TRBV5-4 and TRBJ2-6; D gene ambiguous. Trimming stripped 4 bases from V and 4 bases from J, with 18 bases between. Germline-derived CDR1 and CDR2 are SGHNT and YYREEE (reference sequence). The CDR3 length is 17 residues. The CDR3 loop is CASSVSGGARGANVLTF. The CDR3, as DNA: TGTGCCAGCAGCGTCTCAGGCGGTGCGAGAGGGGCCAACGTCCTGACTTTC. The complete variable domain, with remaining parts taken from reference TRBV5-4 and TRBJ2-6, reads ETGVTQSPTHLIKTRGQQVTLRCSSQSGHNTVSWYQQALGQGPQFIFQYYREEENGRGNFPPRFSGLQFPNYSSELNVNALELDDSALYLCASSVSGGARGANVLTFGAGSRLTVL.

The V call is TRBV30, the J call TRBJ1-2; D not resolved. V lost 3 bases, J lost 6 bases, and 17 bases lay in between. This CDR3 is 14 amino acids long. In germline, CDR1 is GTSNPN, CDR2 SVGIG (reference sequence). As DNA, the CDR3 is TGTGCCTGGAGAAGGCCTGATGATGCGCATGGCTACACCTTC. Protein product: CAWRRPDDAHGYTF.

This rearrangement joins TRBV18 to TRBJ1-4, with 7 bases aligning to TRBD1. This CDR3 contains 14 residues. From germline, CDR1 is KGHSH and CDR2 LQKENI. V was pared by 4 bases and J by 6 bases, with 5 bases of the junction left unmatched. In DNA, the CDR3 is TGTGCCAGCTCACTTAATGACAGGGATGAAAAACTGTTTTTT. It translates to CASSLNDRDEKLFF.

This clonotype was recorded a few times. DNA for the CDR3: TGTGCCAGCACCGAGGACAGGGGGTCTGGCTACACCTTC. Encoded protein: CASTEDRGSGYTF. The chain couples TRBV5-4 to TRBJ1-2; 10 bases match TRBD1. The CDR3 contains 13 residues. V lost 6 bases and J lost 7; bases outside the gene matches: 6. CDR1 is SGHNT, CDR2 YYREEE, per germline (reference sequence).

This clonotype was seen more than once but under ten times. The rearrangement joins TRBV12-3 or TRBV12-4 to TRBJ2-1, with 7 bases fitting TRBD2. CDR3 length equals 13 residues. The ends lost 5 bases at V and 9 bases at J; junction bases unmatched: 7. The CDR3 here is CASSPETSLEQFF. The CDR3 DNA follows: TGTGCCAGCAGTCCAGAGACTAGCCTTGAGCAGTTCTTC.

This clonotype has just a few counts. The chain has TRBV6-5 and TRBJ1-6, with a possible D match to TRBD1 (6 bases). CDR3 size: 14 residues. Trimming removed 7 bases from V and 5 bases from J, with 12 bases in between. Germline V CDR1 and CDR2: MNHEY, SVGAGI. For the CDR3, the DNA is TGTGCCAGCACCCTGACAGGAGATAATTCACCCCTCCACTTT. It yields the protein CASTLTGDNSPLHF.

This clonotype was observed a handful of times. The chain combines TRBV29-1 with TRBJ1-2, with D unclear. The CDR3 has 12 amino acids. The germline gives CDR1 SQVTM, CDR2 ANQGSEA. V was pared by 1 base and J by 1 base, with 4 bases between. The CDR3 loop is CSVEAGNYGYTF. CDR3 DNA: TGCAGCGTTGAAGCGGGTAACTATGGCTACACCTTC.

V and J are TRBV6-5 and TRBJ1-4; possibly TRBD1 for D (6 bases). The V and J ends lost 10 bases and 3 bases respectively, with 12 bases between them. There are 13 residues in the CDR3. Germline loops: CDR1 MNHEY, CDR2 SVGAGI. The CDR3 reads CATGDKPNEKLFF. The CDR3 region has the DNA TGTGCCACCGGGGACAAGCCTAATGAAAAACTGTTTTTT.

The chain uses TRBV18 and TRBJ1-2; 7 nucleotides match TRBD1. Germline V lookup: CDR1 KGHSH, CDR2 LQKENI. CDR3 length: 17 residues. V gave up 6 bases and J gave up 4 bases; unmatched junction bases: 17. This CDR3 is CASSPPRGVEMVYGYTF. In DNA, the CDR3 is TGTGCCAGCTCCCCTCCCAGGGGGGTAGAGATGGTCTATGGCTACACCTTC.

This clonotype was detected only a few times. This chain joins TRBV7-6 and TRBJ2-5; 8 nucleotides match TRBD1. Germline V lookup: CDR1 SGHVS, CDR2 FNYEAQ. V lost 1 base, J lost 5 bases, and 12 bases stayed unmatched. This CDR3 contains 17 residues. The CDR3 protein is CASSLGTGTRLSETQYF. CDR3 coding DNA: TGTGCCAGCAGCTTAGGGACAGGGACAAGGCTTAGTGAGACCCAGTACTTC.

The rearrangement joins TRBV20-1 to TRBJ2-5, with 10 bases identical to TRBD2. Germline V CDR1 and CDR2: DFQATT, SNEGSKA (reference sequence). The CDR3 sequence is 14 residues long. The CDR3 coding sequence is TGCAGCGCCAGCGGGGGGGGGGTCCGGGAGACCCAGTACTTC. Amino acid sequence: CSASGGGVRETQYF.

This clonotype came up a few times. The gene calls are TRBV5-5 and TRBJ1-4; 10 bases map to TRBD1. The CDR3 consists of 16 residues. J was trimmed by 3 bases and V by 3 bases; bases with no gene match: 5. Looked up from germline, CDR1 is SGHKS and CDR2 is YYEKEE (reference sequence). CDR3 in amino acids: CASSWPGQGANEKLFF. CDR3 nucleotides: TGTGCCAGCAGCTGGCCCGGACAGGGGGCTAATGAAAAACTGTTTTTT.

The CDR3 protein is CAISGGAGQGNYEQYF. The CDR3 DNA reads TGTGCCATCAGTGGCGGGGCCGGACAGGGGAACTACGAGCAGTACTTC. V usage is TRBV10-3 and J usage is TRBJ2-7; 9 bases line up with TRBD1. V lost 4 bases to trimming and J lost 3 bases; unmatched junction nucleotides: 10. Germline CDR1 is ENHRY and CDR2 is SYGVKD. The CDR3 is 16 residues long.

This clonotype was counted between two and nine times. The CDR3 nucleotides are TGTGCCACTGCGGACAGGGGGAATCAGCCCCAGCATTTT. The encoded protein is CATADRGNQPQHF. This chain links TRBV19 with TRBJ1-5; 10 nucleotides match TRBD1. J was trimmed by 4 bases and V by 10 bases; bases with no gene match: 4. In germline, CDR1 is LNHDA, CDR2 SQIVND (reference sequence). This CDR3 has 13 amino acids.

This clonotype occurred a few times. The chain links TRBV19 to TRBJ1-6; 7 bases line up with TRBD1. V was clipped by 3 bases and J by 7 bases; unmatched bases: 3. The germline V gene encodes CDR1 LNHDA and CDR2 SQIVND (reference sequence). The CDR3 has 14 residues. The CDR3 coding sequence is TGTGCCAGTAGTATTGCAGGGGGAAATTCACCCCTCCACTTT. Protein sequence: CASSIAGGNSPLHF.

This clonotype was found a few times. The chain combines TRBV5-5 with TRBJ1-2; D is uncertain. From germline, CDR1 is SGHKS and CDR2 YYEKEE (reference sequence). CDR3 size: 14 residues. The ends were cut back, 0 bases at V and 5 bases at J, with 11 bases in the middle. The CDR3 DNA reads TGTGCCAGCAGCTTGGCCACGGCCTATTATGGCTACACCTTC. Amino acid sequence: CASSLATAYYGYTF.

Details on this clonotype: At one of its ends the junction is not consistent with the germline gene, which may arise from a read error. CDR3 loop: CASSFSSGTGGYGYTF. Written as DNA, the CDR3 is TGCGCCAGCAGCTTTTCCTCCGGGACAGGGGGGTATGGCTACACCTTC. The chain combines TRBV7-9 with TRBJ1-2; 11 bases match TRBD1. Germline V gives CDR1 SEHNR, CDR2 FQNEAQ (reference sequence). There are 16 residues in the CDR3.

This clonotype was counted once. V usage is TRBV5-1 and J usage is TRBJ2-2, with TRBD1 identical over 10 bases. CDR3 length: 15 residues. Germline V lookup: CDR1 SGHRS, CDR2 YFSETQ. V shed 6 bases, J shed 8 bases, and the junction held 10 bases outside the gene matches. Written as DNA, the CDR3 is TGCGCCAGCACCACCGGGACAGGGGTGATGGGGGAGCTGTTTTTT. Protein sequence: CASTTGTGVMGELFF.